These 8 T cell receptor beta chains originate from one sample sequenced in a study of T cell responses to AZD1222 COVID-19 vaccine (dated by TCRdb to about 2021). Libraries were built with the immunoSEQ multiplex PCR assay. TCRdb re-hosts the immuneACCESS table, in-frame sequences only. Its copies lack some clones; in the studies checked, an unresolved V gene accounts for under half of them, and the cause for the rest is not known. This sample is represented by about 27,000 clones; about nine tenths of them were singletons. 6.5% to 9% of the sample goes to the ten largest clones. In light of the paper, this sample's time point label describes: about 28 days (+/-7) after the second vaccine dose. The source material was peripheral blood, sampled 28 days after the second AZD1222 dose. These receptors originate from an adult who received the AZD1222 COVID-19 vaccine.

V and J are TRBV19 and TRBJ2-3; D is perhaps TRBD1 (5 bases). Germline V gene data show CDR1 as LNHDA and CDR2 as SQIVND (reference sequence). CDR3 size: 14 residues. Trimming cost V 3 bases and J 6 bases, with 13 bases left between them. This CDR3 is CASSIGGAGDTQYF. In DNA form, the CDR3 reads TGTGCCAGTAGTATCGGTGGGGCTGGGGATACGCAGTATTTT.

This clone has just one count. The chain uses TRBV27 and TRBJ2-7; weak D call: TRBD1 (6 bases). This CDR3 contains 12 residues. Trimming stripped 7 bases from V and 1 base from J, with 8 bases between. The germline gives CDR1 MNHEY, CDR2 SMNVEV (reference sequence). The CDR3 sequence is CASTDSSYEQYF. DNA for the CDR3: TGTGCCAGCACGGACAGTTCCTACGAGCAGTACTTC.

This clone was observed once. The chain links TRBV30 to TRBJ1-1; tentatively, D is TRBD1 (6 bases). V lost 3 bases and J lost 4, with 15 bases in between. The CDR3 runs 14 residues. CDR1 is GTSNPN, CDR2 SVGIG, per germline (reference sequence). The CDR3 loop reads CAWRGAFRPTEAFF. Written as DNA, the CDR3 is TGTGCCTGGAGGGGGGCATTTCGTCCCACTGAAGCTTTCTTT.

The chain recombines TRBV3-1 (or the pseudogene TRBV3-2) with TRBJ2-5; no clear D gene. Germline CDR1 and CDR2: LGHDT and YNNKEL (reference sequence). Trimming cost V 4 bases and J 4 bases, with 13 bases left between them. This CDR3 has 14 residues. CDR3 protein: CASSPPVPGETQYF. In DNA, the CDR3 is TGTGCCAGCAGCCCCCCGGTCCCGGGAGAGACCCAGTACTTC.

V usage is TRBV12-3 or TRBV12-4 and J usage is TRBJ1-5, with D unclear. V was cut by 6 bases and J by 5 bases, with 11 bases left in between. The CDR3 is 13 residues long. CDR3 nucleotide sequence: TGTGCCAGCAGCCCCACAGAAGATCAGCCCCAGCATTTT. Protein product: CASSPTEDQPQHF.

The chain has TRBV5-5 and TRBJ2-7, with no clear D. CDR1 and CDR2 from the germline V gene are SGHKS and YYEKEE (reference sequence). The CDR3 runs to 13 residues. V lost 0 bases to trimming and J lost 2 bases, with 6 bases between them. Written as DNA, the CDR3 is TGTGCCAGCAGCTTGGAAGCTACCTACGAGCAGTACTTC. Its translation: CASSLEATYEQYF.

This clone was detected once. V is TRBV28 and J is TRBJ1-2; D gene ambiguous. Germline assignment: CDR1 MDHEN and CDR2 SYDVKM. V dropped 6 bases and J dropped 2 bases, with 4 bases sitting between them. This CDR3 contains 11 residues. The CDR3 nucleotides are TGTGCCAGCAGCCGGAACTATGGCTACACCTTC. Protein: CASSRNYGYTF.

The chain combines TRBV11-2 with TRBJ2-5; 11 bases line up with TRBD1. CDR3 length equals 14 residues. Trimming removed 3 bases from V and 6 bases from J; junction bases left unmatched: 3. Looked up from germline, CDR1 is SGHAT and CDR2 is FQNNGV. The CDR3 nucleotides are TGTGCCAGCAGCTTCGGACAGGGGGCAAAGACCCAGTACTTC. Encoded protein: CASSFGQGAKTQYF.